The 29 T cell receptor beta chains below were found in one sample sequenced in a study of Graves' ophthalmopathy and Graves' hyperthyroidism. TCR beta CDR3 regions were amplified from RNA transcripts. HTBI-primed RT-PCR formed the first round, and a multiplex PCR formed the second. TCRdb called the multiplex PCR reads again in MiXCR, with one record for every CDR3 protein. The top ten hold roughly 1.4% of the sample, which has about 400,000 distinct CDR3 sequences, approximately 16% seen once. Sequencing used peripheral blood. The receptors were gathered from a woman aged 18-29 years with Graves' ophthalmopathy.

Many counts were recorded for this clonotype. V and J are TRBV11-1 and TRBJ1-1; D is unresolved. V lost 5 bases and J lost 1, with 17 bases in between. Germline V gene data show CDR1 as SGHAT and CDR2 as FQDESV (reference sequence). The CDR3 is made up of 16 amino acids. As DNA, the CDR3 is TGTGCCAGCAGCCGTCTCTTGAAGTTCCCGAACACTGAAGCTTTCTTT. Protein product: CASSRLLKFPNTEAFF.

In its sample, this clonotype was seen many times. This chain joins TRBV29-1 and TRBJ1-2; D is uncertain. V was clipped by 2 bases and J by 4 bases, with 11 bases between them. CDR3 length: 13 amino acids. Germline V gives CDR1 SQVTM, CDR2 ANQGSEA. The CDR3 protein is CSVETPASYGYTF. CDR3 nucleotides: TGCAGCGTTGAAACCCCAGCTTCCTATGGCTACACCTTC.

This clonotype was seen many times. This sequence joins TRBV12-3 or TRBV12-4 and TRBJ2-7; 10 bases map to TRBD2. The V segment lost 7 bases and the J segment 2 bases; nucleotides outside the gene matches: 2. The CDR3 length is 13 residues. The CDR3 coding sequence is TGTGCCAGCACAGCGGGAGGGCCCTACGAGCAGTACTTC. This codes for CASTAGGPYEQYF.

This clonotype was counted at least ten times. V usage is TRBV18 and J usage is TRBJ1-1; D perhaps matches TRBD1 (5 bases). Germline CDR1 and CDR2: KGHSH and LQKENI. The CDR3 is 16 amino acids. V was cut by 2 bases and J by 3 bases, with 16 bases left in between. DNA for the CDR3: TGTGCCAGCTCACCAAGTAGTTCGGGGGGGGACACTGAAGCTTTCTTT. Translating it yields CASSPSSSGGDTEAFF.

This clonotype was seen only once. J is TRBJ1-2 and V is TRBV28, with 7 bases lining up with TRBD1. The CDR3 is 14 amino acids. Germline CDR1 is MDHEN and CDR2 is SYDVKM. J was trimmed by 4 bases and V by 6 bases; bases with no gene match: 8. CDR3 region: CASSYPGQTYGYTF. The CDR3 DNA follows: TGTGCCAGCAGCTATCCGGGACAGACCTATGGCTACACCTTC.

This clonotype occurred a few times. The chain has TRBV4-2 and TRBJ2-2, with D possibly TRBD2 on 6 matching bases. The CDR3 has 16 residues. In germline, CDR1 is LGHNA, CDR2 YNFKEQ. The ends were cut back, 3 bases at V and 0 bases at J, with 11 bases in the middle. This CDR3 reads CASSHREISNTGELFF. The CDR3 DNA reads TGTGCCAGCAGCCATCGGGAGATCTCGAACACCGGGGAGCTGTTTTTT.

This clonotype occurred once. The CDR3 sequence is CASRTGDSTYNSPLHF. The CDR3 coding sequence is TGTGCCAGCAGGACAGGGGATAGCACCTATAATTCACCCCTCCACTTT. The V and J genes are TRBV6-1 and TRBJ1-6; 8 bases line up with TRBD1. Germline loops: CDR1 MNHNS, CDR2 SASEGT. With 6 bases clipped from V and 2 bases from J, the junction kept 6 bases outside the gene matches. CDR3 length: 16 residues.

Ten or more counts support this clonotype. V gene TRBV20-1 combines with J gene TRBJ1-3; D not resolved. The CDR3 extends over 14 amino acids. Germline V gene lookup returns CDR1 DFQATT and CDR2 SNEGSKA (reference sequence). The ends were cut back, 3 bases at V and 0 bases at J, with 9 bases in the middle. For the CDR3, the DNA is TGCAGTGCTAGTCCGGGATCCTCTGGAAACACCATATATTTT. This gives the protein CSASPGSSGNTIYF.

The chain employs TRBV6-2 or TRBV6-3 and TRBJ2-7; 8 bases are shared with TRBD1. Germline lookup yields CDR1 MNHEY and CDR2 SVGEGT. CDR3 length equals 16 residues. V lost 3 bases to trimming and J lost 3 bases; unmatched junction nucleotides: 10. The CDR3 DNA reads TGTGCCAGCAGTTATGGACAGGGTGTTTCTGGCTACGAGCAGTACTTC. It encodes CASSYGQGVSGYEQYF.

The J gene is TRBJ1-6, the V gene TRBV28; 9 bases are a match to TRBD1. After removal of 3 bases from V and 7 bases from J, the junction contained 7 bases not matched to a gene. Germline CDR1 is MDHEN and CDR2 is SYDVKM. There are 16 residues in the CDR3. The CDR3 coding sequence is TGTGCCAGCAGTTTTACAACAGGGGGCGTGAATTCACCCCTCCACTTT. Protein: CASSFTTGGVNSPLHF.

Many counts were recorded for this clonotype. The chain joins TRBV30 to TRBJ1-1, with D possibly being TRBD1 (5 bases). The germline V gene has CDR1 GTSNPN and CDR2 SVGIG (reference sequence). V dropped 5 bases and J dropped 1 base, with 17 bases sitting between them. The CDR3 runs 15 residues. CDR3 amino acids: CAWGFRDVPNTEAFF. The CDR3 coding sequence is TGTGCCTGGGGTTTCCGGGACGTGCCGAACACTGAAGCTTTCTTT. Full variable domain (missing parts from reference TRBV30 and TRBJ1-1): SQTIHQWPATLVQPVGSPLSLECTVEGTSNPNLYWYRQAAGRGLQLLFYSVGIGQISSEVPQNLSASRPQDRQFILSSKKLLLSDSGFYLCAWGFRDVPNTEAFFGQGTRLTVV.

This clonotype has ten or more counts. The chain uses TRBV20-1 and TRBJ2-5, with D tentatively TRBD2 (5 bases). Germline-derived CDR1 and CDR2 are DFQATT and SNEGSKA (reference sequence). The CDR3 length is 15 residues. V gave up 4 bases and J gave up 2 bases, with 17 bases separating them. DNA of the CDR3: TGCAGTGCTACCCGGACTGGCGGGTTACAAGAGACCCAGTACTTC. Protein: CSATRTGGLQETQYF.

In this sample, this clonotype turned up many times. The chain couples TRBV6-2 or TRBV6-3 to TRBJ2-7, with D possibly being TRBD1 or TRBD2 (6 bases each). CDR3 length: 14 residues. CDR1 and CDR2 from the germline V gene are MNHEY and SVGEGT. Trimming stripped 8 bases from V and 4 bases from J, with 18 bases between. The CDR3 spells CASENRAGLYEQYF. The CDR3 nucleotides are TGTGCCAGCGAGAACAGGGCGGGACTTTACGAGCAGTACTTC.

This clonotype has a count of ten or more. The gene calls are TRBV6-5 and TRBJ2-7; 9 bases map to TRBD1. With 5 bases clipped from V and 4 bases from J, the junction kept 6 bases outside the gene matches. The CDR3 spans 14 residues. Germline V lookup: CDR1 MNHEY, CDR2 SVGAGI. The CDR3 DNA reads TGTGCCAGCAGTACCGGGACAGGGACTTACGAGCAGTACTTC. This codes for CASSTGTGTYEQYF.

This clonotype was counted at least ten times. The V and J genes are TRBV28 and TRBJ1-5, with 9 bases aligning to TRBD1. There are 15 residues in the CDR3. V dropped 5 bases and J dropped 6; count of bases not matched to a gene: 8. Germline V gives CDR1 MDHEN, CDR2 SYDVKM. The CDR3, as DNA: TGTGCCAGCAGTCAACAGGGGGCGATCGGTCAGCCCCAGCATTTT. Translated: CASSQQGAIGQPQHF.

This clonotype showed up many times. V gene TRBV28 combines with J gene TRBJ2-7; D possibly corresponds to TRBD2 (5 bases). The CDR3 is made up of 14 amino acids. Deletions cut 8 bases from V and 6 bases from J, with 20 bases between. CDR1 is MDHEN and CDR2 is SYDVKM in the germline V gene. CDR3 sequence reads: CASGPVFHEGEQYF. The DNA for the CDR3 is TGTGCCAGCGGTCCCGTTTTCCATGAGGGCGAGCAGTACTTC.

This clonotype was observed many times. Here the CDR3 DNA reads TGCGCCAGCAGAGGCGGGACGAGCTCTGGAAACACCATATATTTT. It is translated as CASRGGTSSGNTIYF. This sequence joins TRBV5-1 and TRBJ1-3, with a possible D match to TRBD1 (5 bases). The CDR3 is 15 amino acids. The V gene's germline CDR1 is SGHRS and CDR2 YFSETQ. Trimming shortened V by 5 bases and J by 0 bases, and 12 bases separated the two germline ends.

This clonotype appeared many times. The CDR3 DNA follows: TGTGCCAGCAGCTTAGCCGGAGGGGGGGGCAAAAACATTCAGTACTTC. Translating gives CASSLAGGGGKNIQYF. V usage is TRBV7-2 and J usage is TRBJ2-4; weak D call: TRBD2 (7 bases). The CDR3 covers 16 residues. V lost 0 bases and J 3 bases, leaving 12 bases between the germline ends. Germline-derived CDR1 and CDR2 are SGHTA and FQGNSA.

This clonotype showed up many times. An end of the junction differs from the germline gene, which may be a read error. The chain couples TRBV27 to TRBJ2-3; D unclear. In germline, CDR1 is MNHEY, CDR2 SMNVEV (reference sequence). The CDR3 consists of 13 residues. The CDR3, as DNA: TGTGCCAGCAGCTTAGGGCGCACCGATACGCAGTATTTT. Its translation is CASSLGRTDTQYF.

At least ten counts were recorded for this clonotype. The chain couples TRBV12-3 or TRBV12-4 to TRBJ1-2; no clear D. V lost 6 bases, J lost 4 bases, and 15 bases lay in between. This CDR3 is 14 amino acids long. CDR3 residues: CASSPGLSPYGYTF. The CDR3 DNA is TGTGCCAGCAGCCCCGGACTAAGTCCCTATGGCTACACCTTC.

CDR3 DNA sequence: TGTGCCTGGAGTGTCTTATTTCTAAACACCATATATTTT. Protein sequence: CAWSVLFLNTIYF. J is TRBJ1-3 and V is TRBV30; D call uncertain. V dropped 0 bases and J dropped 6 bases, with 9 bases sitting between them. The length of the CDR3 is 13 residues. Germline V gene data show CDR1 as GTSNPN and CDR2 as SVGIG (reference sequence).

This chain connects TRBV27 to TRBJ2-7; D is ambiguous. The CDR3 length is 15 residues. With 2 bases removed from V and 2 bases from J, the gap between germline ends came to 13 bases. The germline V gene encodes CDR1 MNHEY and CDR2 SMNVEV (reference sequence). The CDR3 nucleotides read TGTGCCAGCAGTTTAGGATCCTTTGGACCCTACGAGCAGTACTTC. It encodes CASSLGSFGPYEQYF.

This clonotype was recorded at least ten times. The chain has TRBV6-1 and TRBJ2-2, with TRBD1 matching over 9 bases. The trim removed 7 bases at V and 4 bases at J, leaving 4 bases unmatched. The germline gives CDR1 MNHNS, CDR2 SASEGT. The CDR3 loop spans 14 amino acids. CDR3 protein: CASMRDRVTGELFF. The CDR3 bases are TGTGCCAGCATGCGGGACAGGGTCACCGGGGAGCTGTTTTTT.

This chain's CDR3 is CASSEALDIQYF. CDR3 in DNA: TGTGCCAGCAGTGAAGCGCTGGACATTCAGTACTTC. The chain links TRBV6-1 to TRBJ2-4; D unclear. The germline CDR1 and CDR2 sequences are MNHNS and SASEGT. The V gene lost 0 bases and the J gene lost 8 bases, with 5 bases spanning the gap. The CDR3 is made up of 12 amino acids.

Only a few counts were recorded for this clonotype. V usage is TRBV4-1 and J usage is TRBJ1-1; possible D gene TRBD1, 6 bases. The CDR3 extends over 18 amino acids. The V end lost 0 bases, the J end lost 10 bases, and 27 bases lay between the germline ends. Germline CDR1 MGHRA, CDR2 YSYEKL. The CDR3 protein is CASSQDFGGDLGLSGAFF. For the CDR3, the DNA is TGCGCCAGCAGCCAAGATTTTGGGGGCGATCTGGGGTTAAGCGGAGCTTTCTTT.

There are many counts of this clonotype. V is TRBV12-3 or TRBV12-4 and J is TRBJ1-1; D is undetermined. This CDR3 region has 13 residues. Trimming removed 3 bases from V and 1 base from J, with 6 bases in between. The CDR3 loop reads CASSFGKNTEAFF. CDR3 sequence (DNA): TGTGCCAGCAGTTTCGGCAAGAACACTGAAGCTTTCTTT.

This clonotype was counted ten times or more. This sequence joins TRBV28 and TRBJ2-7, with D unresolved. The CDR3 has 16 residues. The germline V and J ends were trimmed by 7 bases and 0 bases, with 19 bases remaining between them. Germline V gene data show CDR1 as MDHEN and CDR2 as SYDVKM. The CDR3 nucleotides are TGTGCCAGCACCGCCCCCCGGAAGGAGAGCTCCTACGAGCAGTACTTC. This translates into CASTAPRKESSYEQYF.

This clonotype was recorded many times. The chain is built from TRBV5-1 and TRBJ2-2; D is ambiguous. The ends were cut back, 4 bases at V and 3 bases at J, with 7 bases in the middle. The CDR3 consists of 13 residues. CDR1 and CDR2 from the germline V gene are SGHRS and YFSETQ. CDR3 nucleotide sequence: TGCGCCAGCAGCGGTATAGACACCGGGGAGCTGTTTTTT. Its translation: CASSGIDTGELFF.

This clonotype was recorded many times. This chain joins TRBV7-6 and TRBJ1-1; D is undetermined. With 6 bases removed from V and 1 base from J, the gap between germline ends came to 15 bases. From germline, CDR1 is SGHVS and CDR2 FNYEAQ. This CDR3 contains 15 residues. CDR3 nucleotides: TGTGCCAGCAGTCAGACGGCACCGGGGAACACTGAAGCTTTCTTT. Its translation: CASSQTAPGNTEAFF. Full variable domain (outside the CDR3, taken from reference TRBV7-6 and TRBJ1-1): GAGVSQSPRYKVTKRGQDVALRCDPISGHVSLYWYRQALGQGPEFLTYFNYEAQQDKSGLPNDRFSAERPEGSISTLTIQRTEQRDSAMYRCASSQTAPGNTEAFFGQGTRLTVV.